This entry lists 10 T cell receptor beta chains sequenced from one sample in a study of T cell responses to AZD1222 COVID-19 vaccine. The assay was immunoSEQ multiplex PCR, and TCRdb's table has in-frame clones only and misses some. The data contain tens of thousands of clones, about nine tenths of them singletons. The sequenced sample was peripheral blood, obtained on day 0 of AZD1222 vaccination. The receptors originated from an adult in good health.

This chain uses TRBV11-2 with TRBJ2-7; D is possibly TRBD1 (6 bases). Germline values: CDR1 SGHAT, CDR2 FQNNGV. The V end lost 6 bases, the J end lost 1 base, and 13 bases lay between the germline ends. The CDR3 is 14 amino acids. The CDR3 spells CASRVQGQSYEQYF. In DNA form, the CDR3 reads TGTGCCAGCAGAGTTCAGGGGCAATCCTACGAGCAGTACTTC. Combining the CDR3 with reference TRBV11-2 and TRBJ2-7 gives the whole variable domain EAGVAQSPRYKIIEKRQSVAFWCNPISGHATLYWYQQILGQGPKLLIQFQNNGVVDDSQLPKDRFSAERLKGVDSTLKIQPAKLEDSAVYLCASRVQGQSYEQYFGPGTRLTVT.

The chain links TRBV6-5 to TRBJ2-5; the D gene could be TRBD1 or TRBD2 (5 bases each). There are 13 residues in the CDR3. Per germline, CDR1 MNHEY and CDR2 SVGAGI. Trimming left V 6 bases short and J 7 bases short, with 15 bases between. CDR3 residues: CASRPTTGGTQYF. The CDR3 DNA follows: TGTGCCAGCAGACCGACGACTGGGGGGACCCAGTACTTC.

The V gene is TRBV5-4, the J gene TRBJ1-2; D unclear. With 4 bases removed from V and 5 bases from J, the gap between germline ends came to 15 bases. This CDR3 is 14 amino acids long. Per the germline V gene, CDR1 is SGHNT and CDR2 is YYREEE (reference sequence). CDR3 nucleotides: TGTGCCAGCAGCGATACAGCCGCCGGGTATGGCTACACCTTC. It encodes CASSDTAAGYGYTF.

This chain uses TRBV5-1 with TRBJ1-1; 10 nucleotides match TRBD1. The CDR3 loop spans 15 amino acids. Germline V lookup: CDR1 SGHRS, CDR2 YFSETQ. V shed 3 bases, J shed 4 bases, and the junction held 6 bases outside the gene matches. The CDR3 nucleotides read TGCGCCAGCAGCTATGACAGGGGGCTGAGCACTGAAGCTTTCTTT. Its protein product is CASSYDRGLSTEAFF.

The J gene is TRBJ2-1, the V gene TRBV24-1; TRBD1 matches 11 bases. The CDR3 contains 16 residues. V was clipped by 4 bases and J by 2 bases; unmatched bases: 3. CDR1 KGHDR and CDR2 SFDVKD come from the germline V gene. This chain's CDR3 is CATSDRDRGTYNEQFF. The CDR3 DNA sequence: TGTGCCACCAGTGACCGGGACAGGGGGACCTACAATGAGCAGTTCTTC.

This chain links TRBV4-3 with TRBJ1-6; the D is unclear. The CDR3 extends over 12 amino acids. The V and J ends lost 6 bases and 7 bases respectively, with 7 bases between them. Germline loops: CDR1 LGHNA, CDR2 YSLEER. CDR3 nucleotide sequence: TGCGCCAGCAGGGGGTGGAATTCACCCCTCCACTTT. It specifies CASRGWNSPLHF.

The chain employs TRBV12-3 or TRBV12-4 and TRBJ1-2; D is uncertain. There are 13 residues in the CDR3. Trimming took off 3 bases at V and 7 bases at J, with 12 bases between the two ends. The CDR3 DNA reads TGTGCCAGCAGTTTGAAGACAATCTCTGGCTACACCTTC. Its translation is CASSLKTISGYTF.

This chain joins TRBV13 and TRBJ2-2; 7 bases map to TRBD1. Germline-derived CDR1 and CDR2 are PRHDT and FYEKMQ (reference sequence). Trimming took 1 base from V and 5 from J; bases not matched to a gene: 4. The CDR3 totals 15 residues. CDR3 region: CASSLDRGETGELFF. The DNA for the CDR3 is TGTGCCAGCAGCTTAGACAGGGGAGAGACCGGGGAGCTGTTTTTT.

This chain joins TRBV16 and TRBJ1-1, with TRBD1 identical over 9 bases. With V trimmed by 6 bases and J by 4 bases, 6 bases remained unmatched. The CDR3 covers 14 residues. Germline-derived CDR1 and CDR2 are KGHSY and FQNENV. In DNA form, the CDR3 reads TGTGCCAGCAGTCTAACAGGGGGCACCACTGAAGCTTTCTTT. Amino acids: CASSLTGGTTEAFF.

CDR3 sequence (DNA): TGTGCCGTAAAGACAGGGATTAGCACAGATACGCAGTATTTT. This encodes CAVKTGISTDTQYF. The chain has TRBV30 and TRBJ2-3, with TRBD1 identical over 7 bases. CDR3 length: 14 residues. Trimming removed 8 bases from V and 0 bases from J; junction bases left unmatched: 8. Per germline, CDR1 GTSNPN and CDR2 SVGIG (reference sequence).